Detailed here is one T cell receptor (beta chain). Its antigen specificity is not known. No clone much larger than this one lies a single base away; base qualities are absent. Read against the paper, the sample's time point label means: before hematopoietic stem cell transplant. PRAID was a condition in which autoinflammation came alongside prominent immunodeficiency. Before TRB sequencing, the T-cell subsets, namely conventional T cells, CD8+ T cells, regulatory T cells, and T follicular helper cells, were sorted. This sample is drawn from a study of stem cell transplantation in POMP-related autoinflammatory disease (dated by TCRdb to the early 2020s). Context from the whole study: The study hypothesis was that defective thymoproteasomes impair MHC class I-dependent CD8+ T-cell differentiation and positive selection, which skews the TRB repertoire. The effect of POMP deficiency on T-cell receptor beta repertoire diversity and CDR3 characteristics was assessed using high-throughput TRB sequencing. Prior to transplant, the patients had CD4+ naive T-cell skewing, low CD8+ T-cell proportions, and decreased T-cell cytokine secretion.

Spanning cysteine to phenylalanine, the CDR3 consists of 11 amino acids. Just CDR3 DNA is preserved here, 33 bases in frame from base 1. Taken from the germline V gene (reference sequence), the CDR1 and CDR2 loops are MNHNY and SVGAGI. V loses 8 bases, J loses 5 bases, and the germline ends lie 9 bases apart. The library was built by means of the immunoSEQ multiplex PCR assay. Under the source paper's analysis protocol: Shannon entropy, which takes clonal size distribution into account, was used to quantify repertoire diversity. Clonotype distribution inequality was measured with the Gini-Simpson index (Simpson_1-D). The table comes from immuneACCESS by way of TCRdb, which keeps in-frame sequences with V and J called. Part of the clones is missing from these tables; in studies checked, under half for an unresolved V gene and the rest for unknown reasons. V and J calls and clone size are copied from that table; D and trimming were computed from the DNA. For this sample the table gives some 31,000 clones, of which 70% to 90% were detected only once. The ten largest make up over 0.65% of the sample.

On the study overall, not on this receptor specifically: The number of unique TRB V-J gene pairings was restricted in PRAID patients. PRAID patients trended toward lower TRB diversity and higher clonality across all analyzed T-cell subsets. In PRAID patients, the trend toward increased clonality and lower diversity reached statistical significance only for regulatory T cells.

This chain joins TRBV6-6 to TRBJ1-2; D gene: possibly TRBD1, on 5 matching bases. The sequenced sample was CD4+ T cells from PBMCs, obtained before stem cell transplantation. The source of this sequence is a human donor with POMP-related autoinflammation and immune dysregulation (PRAID). The base sequence is TGTGCCAGCGGGGGGTCGTATGGCTACACCTTC. It translates to CASGGSYGYTF.